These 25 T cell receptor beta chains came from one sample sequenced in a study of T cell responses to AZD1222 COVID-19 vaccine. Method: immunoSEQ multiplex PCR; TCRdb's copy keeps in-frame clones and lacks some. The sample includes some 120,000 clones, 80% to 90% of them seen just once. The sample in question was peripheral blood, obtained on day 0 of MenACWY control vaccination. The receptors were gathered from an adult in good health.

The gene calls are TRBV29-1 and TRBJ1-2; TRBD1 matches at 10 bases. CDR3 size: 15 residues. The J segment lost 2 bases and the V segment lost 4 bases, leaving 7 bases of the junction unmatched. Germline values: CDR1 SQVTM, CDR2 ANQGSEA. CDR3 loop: CSVGGQGSYNYGYTF. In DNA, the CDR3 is TGCAGCGTTGGGGGACAGGGGTCCTACAACTATGGCTACACCTTC.

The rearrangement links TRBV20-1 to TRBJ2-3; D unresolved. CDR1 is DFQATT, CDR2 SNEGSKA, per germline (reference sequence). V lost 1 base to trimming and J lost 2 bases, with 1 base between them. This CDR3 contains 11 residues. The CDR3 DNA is TGCAGTGCTAGAGTCACAGATACGCAGTATTTT. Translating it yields CSARVTDTQYF.

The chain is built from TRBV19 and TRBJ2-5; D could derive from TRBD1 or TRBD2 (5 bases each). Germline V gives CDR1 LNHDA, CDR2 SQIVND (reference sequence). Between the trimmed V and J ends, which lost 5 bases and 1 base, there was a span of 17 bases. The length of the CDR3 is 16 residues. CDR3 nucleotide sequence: TGTGCCAGTAGTGCTACCCACGGGACGACCCAAGAGACCCAGTACTTC. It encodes CASSATHGTTQETQYF.

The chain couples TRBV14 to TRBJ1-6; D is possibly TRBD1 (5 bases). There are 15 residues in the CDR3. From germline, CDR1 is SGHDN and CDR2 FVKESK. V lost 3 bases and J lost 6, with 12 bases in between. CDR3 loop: CASSQTGVVNSPLHF. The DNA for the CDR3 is TGTGCCAGCAGCCAGACGGGGGTAGTTAATTCACCCCTCCACTTT.

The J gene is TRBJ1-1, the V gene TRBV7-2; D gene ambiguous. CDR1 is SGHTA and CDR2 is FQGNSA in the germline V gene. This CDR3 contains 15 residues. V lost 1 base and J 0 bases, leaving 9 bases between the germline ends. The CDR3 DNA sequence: TGTGCCAGCAGCTTAGGGCTGAGAATGAACACTGAAGCTTTCTTT. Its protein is CASSLGLRMNTEAFF.

As DNA, the CDR3 is TGTGCCAGCAGCAACGGACAGGGGGCACCCGACCAAGAGACCCAGTACTTC. As protein: CASSNGQGAPDQETQYF. The chain uses TRBV11-3 and TRBJ2-5, with 11 bases aligning to TRBD1. Germline lookup yields CDR1 SGHNT and CDR2 YENEEA. The ends lost 5 bases at V and 0 bases at J; junction bases unmatched: 8. The CDR3 contains 17 residues.

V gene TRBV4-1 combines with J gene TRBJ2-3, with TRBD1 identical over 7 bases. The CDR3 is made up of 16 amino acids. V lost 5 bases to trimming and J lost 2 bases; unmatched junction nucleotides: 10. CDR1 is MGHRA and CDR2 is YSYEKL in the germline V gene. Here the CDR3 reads CASSYNRDRSTDTQYF. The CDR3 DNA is TGCGCCAGCAGCTACAACCGGGACAGATCCACAGATACGCAGTATTTT.

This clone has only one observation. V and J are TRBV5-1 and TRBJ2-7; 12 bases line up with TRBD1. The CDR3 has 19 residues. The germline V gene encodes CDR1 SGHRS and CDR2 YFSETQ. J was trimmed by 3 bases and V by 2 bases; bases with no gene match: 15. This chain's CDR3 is CASSFGTGGELGLSYEQYF. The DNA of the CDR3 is TGCGCCAGCAGCTTCGGGACAGGGGGCGAGCTCGGCCTCAGCTACGAGCAGTACTTC.

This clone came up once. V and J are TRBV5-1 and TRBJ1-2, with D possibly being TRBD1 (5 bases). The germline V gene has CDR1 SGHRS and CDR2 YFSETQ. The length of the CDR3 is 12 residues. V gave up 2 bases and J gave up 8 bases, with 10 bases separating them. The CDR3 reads CASSLPGPGYTF. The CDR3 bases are TGCGCCAGCAGCTTACCAGGGCCCGGCTACACCTTC.

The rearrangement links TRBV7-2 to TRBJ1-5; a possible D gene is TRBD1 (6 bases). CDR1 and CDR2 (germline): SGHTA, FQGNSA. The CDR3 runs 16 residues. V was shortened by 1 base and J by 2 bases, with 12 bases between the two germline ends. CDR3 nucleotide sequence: TGTGCCAGCAGCTTAGGGGGGGGCGCGGGCAATCAGCCCCAGCATTTT. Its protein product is CASSLGGGAGNQPQHF. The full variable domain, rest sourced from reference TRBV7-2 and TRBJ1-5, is GAGVSQSPSNKVTEKGKDVELRCDPISGHTALYWYRQSLGQGLEFLIYFQGNSAPDKSGLPSDRFSAERTGGSVSTLTIQRTQQEDSAVYLCASSLGGGAGNQPQHFGDGTRLSIL.

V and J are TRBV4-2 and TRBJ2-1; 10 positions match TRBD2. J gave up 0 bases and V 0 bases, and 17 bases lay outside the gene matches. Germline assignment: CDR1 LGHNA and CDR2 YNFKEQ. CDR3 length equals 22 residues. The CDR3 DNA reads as TGTGCCAGCAGCCAAGATTCCCGGGTGGCTAGCGGGGGCCTAAGCTCCTACAATGAGCAGTTCTTC. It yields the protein CASSQDSRVASGGLSSYNEQFF.

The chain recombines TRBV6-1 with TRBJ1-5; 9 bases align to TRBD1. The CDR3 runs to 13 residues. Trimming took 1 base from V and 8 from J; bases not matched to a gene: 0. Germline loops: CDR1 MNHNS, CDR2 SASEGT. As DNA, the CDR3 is TGTGCCAGCAGTGAAGGACAGGGGGAGCCCCAGCATTTT. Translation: CASSEGQGEPQHF.

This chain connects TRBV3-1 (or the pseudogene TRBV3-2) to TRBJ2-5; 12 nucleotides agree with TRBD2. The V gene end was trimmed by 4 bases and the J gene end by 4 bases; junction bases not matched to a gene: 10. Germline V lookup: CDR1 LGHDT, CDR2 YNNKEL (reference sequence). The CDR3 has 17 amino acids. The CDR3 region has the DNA TGTGCCAGCAGCCGATTTGAGACTAGCGGGGGTGGAGAGACCCAGTACTTC. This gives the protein CASSRFETSGGGETQYF.

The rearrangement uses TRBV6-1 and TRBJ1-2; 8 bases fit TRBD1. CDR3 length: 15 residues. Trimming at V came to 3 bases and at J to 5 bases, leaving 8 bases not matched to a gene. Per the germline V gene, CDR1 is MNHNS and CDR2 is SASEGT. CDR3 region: CASSEQGAPRYGYTF. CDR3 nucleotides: TGTGCCAGCAGTGAGCAGGGGGCGCCCCGGTATGGCTACACCTTC.

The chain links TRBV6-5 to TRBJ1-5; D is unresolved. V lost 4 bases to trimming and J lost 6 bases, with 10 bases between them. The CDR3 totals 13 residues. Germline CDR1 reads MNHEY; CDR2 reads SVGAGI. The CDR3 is CASSFSNGQPQHF. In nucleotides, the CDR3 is TGTGCCAGCAGTTTCAGTAACGGTCAGCCCCAGCATTTT.

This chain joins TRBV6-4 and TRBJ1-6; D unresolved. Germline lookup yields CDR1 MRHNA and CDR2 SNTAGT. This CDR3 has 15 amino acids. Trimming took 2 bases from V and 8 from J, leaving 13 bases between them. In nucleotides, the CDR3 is TGTGCCAGCAGTGACCAGGCAGGAGGACATTCACCCCTCCACTTT. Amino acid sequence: CASSDQAGGHSPLHF.

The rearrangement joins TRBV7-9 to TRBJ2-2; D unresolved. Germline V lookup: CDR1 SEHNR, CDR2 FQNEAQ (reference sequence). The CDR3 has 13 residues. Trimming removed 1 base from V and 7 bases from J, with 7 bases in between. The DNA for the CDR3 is TGTGCCAGCAGCTTAGTTTATGGCGGGGAGCTGTTTTTT. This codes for CASSLVYGGELFF. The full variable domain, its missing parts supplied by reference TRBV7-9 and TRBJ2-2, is DTGVSQNPRHKITKRGQNVTFRCDPISEHNRLYWYRQTLGQGPEFLTYFQNEAQLEKSRLLSDRFSAERPKGSFSTLEIQRTEQGDSAMYLCASSLVYGGELFFGEGSRLTVL.

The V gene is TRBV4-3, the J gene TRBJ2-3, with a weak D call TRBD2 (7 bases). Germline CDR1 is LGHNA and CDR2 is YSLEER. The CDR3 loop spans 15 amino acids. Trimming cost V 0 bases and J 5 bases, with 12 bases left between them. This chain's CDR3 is CASSQDGRGGDTQYF. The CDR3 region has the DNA TGCGCCAGCAGCCAAGATGGGAGGGGGGGAGATACGCAGTATTTT.

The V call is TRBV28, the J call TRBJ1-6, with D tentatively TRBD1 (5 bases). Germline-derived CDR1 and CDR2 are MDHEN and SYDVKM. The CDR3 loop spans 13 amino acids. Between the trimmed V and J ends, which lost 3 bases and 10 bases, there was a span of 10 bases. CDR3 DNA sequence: TGTGCCAGCAGTTTGCAGGGTCGGTCACCCCTCCACTTT. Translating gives CASSLQGRSPLHF.

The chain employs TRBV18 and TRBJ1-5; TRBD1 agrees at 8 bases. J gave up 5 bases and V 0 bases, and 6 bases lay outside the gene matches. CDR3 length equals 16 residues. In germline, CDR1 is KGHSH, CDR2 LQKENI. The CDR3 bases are TGTGCCAGCTCACCACCGGCGGACAGGGCGCATCAGCCCCAGCATTTT. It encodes CASSPPADRAHQPQHF. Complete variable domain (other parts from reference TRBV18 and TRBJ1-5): NAGVMQNPRHLVRRRGQEARLRCSPMKGHSHVYWYRQLPEEGLKFMVYLQKENIIDESGMPKERFSAEFPKEGPSILRIQQVVRGDSAAYFCASSPPADRAHQPQHFGDGTRLSIL.

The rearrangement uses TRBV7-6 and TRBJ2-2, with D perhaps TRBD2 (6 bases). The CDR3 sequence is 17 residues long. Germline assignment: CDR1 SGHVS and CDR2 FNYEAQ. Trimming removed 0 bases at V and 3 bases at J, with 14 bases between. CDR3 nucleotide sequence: TGTGCCAGCAGCTTAGCGCTAGGAGGGGAGGACACCGGGGAGCTGTTTTTT. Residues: CASSLALGGEDTGELFF.

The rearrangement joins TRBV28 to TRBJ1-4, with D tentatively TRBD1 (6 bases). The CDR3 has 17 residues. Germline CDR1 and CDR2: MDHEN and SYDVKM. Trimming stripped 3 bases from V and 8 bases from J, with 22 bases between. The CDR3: CASSLRGTPNGGEKLFF. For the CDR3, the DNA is TGTGCCAGCAGTTTGAGGGGGACCCCTAATGGAGGAGAAAAACTGTTTTTT.

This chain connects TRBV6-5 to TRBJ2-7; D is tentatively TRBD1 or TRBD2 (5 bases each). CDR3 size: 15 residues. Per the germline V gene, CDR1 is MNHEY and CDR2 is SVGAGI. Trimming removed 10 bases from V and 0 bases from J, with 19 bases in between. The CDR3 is CATLPGTASSYEQYF. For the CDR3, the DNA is TGTGCCACCCTACCCGGGACCGCGAGCTCCTACGAGCAGTACTTC.

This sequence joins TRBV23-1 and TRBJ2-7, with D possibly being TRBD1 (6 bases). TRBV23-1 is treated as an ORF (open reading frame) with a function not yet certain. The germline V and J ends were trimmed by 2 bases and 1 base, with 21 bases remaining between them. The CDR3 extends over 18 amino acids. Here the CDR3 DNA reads TGCGCCAGCAGTCAAGGGGGCAGGCCTACAACCATTTCCTACGAGCAGTACTTC. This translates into CASSQGGRPTTISYEQYF.

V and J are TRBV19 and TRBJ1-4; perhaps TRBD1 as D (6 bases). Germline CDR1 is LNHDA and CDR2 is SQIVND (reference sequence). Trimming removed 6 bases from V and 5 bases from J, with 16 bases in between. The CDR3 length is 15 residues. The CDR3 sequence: CASSQQTGWNEKLFF. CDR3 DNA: TGTGCCAGTAGCCAACAGACAGGATGGAATGAAAAACTGTTTTTT.